This T cell receptor beta chain was recorded in a study of blood T cell repertoires in COVID-19. Study context: In each case, the material was cDNA or gDNA derived from T cells, B-cell-depleted T cells, or PBMCs.

Source study methods: Reference gene primers were amplified, and this amplification served to estimate nucleated cell counts. Clones were sequenced by immunoSEQ multiplex PCR, and TCRdb holds only the in-frame ones, with some missing. From that table come the V and J calls and clone size; the DNA was used to work out D and trimming. The data contain around 27,000 clones, 65% to 90% of them singletons. The sequence came from a human donor in a cohort sampled during active COVID-19. Sequenced input: peripheral blood.

The CDR3 sequence: CASSVKGGGTGELFF. CDR3 DNA sequence: TGTGCCAGCAGCGTAAAGGGAGGCGGTACCGGGGAGCTGTTTTTT. V and J are TRBV9 and TRBJ2-2, with D possibly matching TRBD2 (6 bases). Germline values: CDR1 SGDLS, CDR2 YYNGEE. Trimming took 1 base from V and 5 from J, leaving 12 bases between them. This CDR3 spans 15 amino acids.